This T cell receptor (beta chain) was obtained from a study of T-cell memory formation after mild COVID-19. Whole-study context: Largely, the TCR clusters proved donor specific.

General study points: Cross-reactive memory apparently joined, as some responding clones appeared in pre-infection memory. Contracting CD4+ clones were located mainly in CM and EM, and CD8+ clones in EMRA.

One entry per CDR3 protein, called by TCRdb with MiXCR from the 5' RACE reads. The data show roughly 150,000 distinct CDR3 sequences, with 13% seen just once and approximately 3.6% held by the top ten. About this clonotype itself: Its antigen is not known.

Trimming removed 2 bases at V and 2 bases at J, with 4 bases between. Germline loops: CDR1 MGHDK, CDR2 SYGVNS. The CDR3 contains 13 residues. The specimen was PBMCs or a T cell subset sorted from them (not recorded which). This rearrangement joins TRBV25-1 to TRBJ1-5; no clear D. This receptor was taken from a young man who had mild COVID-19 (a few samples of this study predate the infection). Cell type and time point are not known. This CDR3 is CASSEQGNQPQHF. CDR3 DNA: TGTGCCAGCAGTGAACAGGGCAATCAGCCCCAGCATTTT.